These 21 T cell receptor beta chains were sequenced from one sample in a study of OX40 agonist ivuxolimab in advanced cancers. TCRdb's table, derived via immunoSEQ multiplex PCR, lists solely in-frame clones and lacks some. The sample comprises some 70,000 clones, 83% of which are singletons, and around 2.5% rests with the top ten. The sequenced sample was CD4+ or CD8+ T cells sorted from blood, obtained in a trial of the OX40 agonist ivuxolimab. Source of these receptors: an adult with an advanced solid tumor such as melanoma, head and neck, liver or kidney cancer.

This CDR3 reads CAIRSGSNEQFF. CDR3 bases: TGTGCCATCAGGAGCGGGTCTAATGAGCAGTTCTTC. The chain couples TRBV10-3 to TRBJ2-1; a possible D gene is TRBD2 (6 bases). Trimming stripped 6 bases from V and 7 bases from J, with 10 bases between. The germline V gene encodes CDR1 ENHRY and CDR2 SYGVKD. CDR3 length: 12 residues.

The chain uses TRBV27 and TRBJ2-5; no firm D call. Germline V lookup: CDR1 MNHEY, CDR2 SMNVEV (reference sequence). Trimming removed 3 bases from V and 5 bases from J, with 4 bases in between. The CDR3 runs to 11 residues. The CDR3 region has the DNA TGTGCCAGCAGTTTGAGGGAGACCCAGTACTTC. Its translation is CASSLRETQYF.

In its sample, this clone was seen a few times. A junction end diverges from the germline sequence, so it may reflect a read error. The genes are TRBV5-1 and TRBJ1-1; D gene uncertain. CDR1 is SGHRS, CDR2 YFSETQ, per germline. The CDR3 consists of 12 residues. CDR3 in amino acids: CASRLGITEAFF. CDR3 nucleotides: TGCGCCAGCAGATTGGGAATCACTGAAGCTTTCTTT.

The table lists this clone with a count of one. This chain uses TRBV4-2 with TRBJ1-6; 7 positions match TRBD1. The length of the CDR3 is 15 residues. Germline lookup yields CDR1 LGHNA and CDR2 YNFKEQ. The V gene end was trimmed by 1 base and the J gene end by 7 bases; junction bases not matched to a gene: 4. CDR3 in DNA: TGTGCCAGCAGCCAAGGGGACAGAGACAATTCACCCCTCCACTTT. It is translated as CASSQGDRDNSPLHF.

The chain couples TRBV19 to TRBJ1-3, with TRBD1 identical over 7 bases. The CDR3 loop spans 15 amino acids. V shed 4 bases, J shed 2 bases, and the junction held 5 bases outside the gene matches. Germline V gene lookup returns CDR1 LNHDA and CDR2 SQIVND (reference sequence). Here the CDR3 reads CASSTKQGTGNTIYF. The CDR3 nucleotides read TGTGCCAGTAGTACCAAACAGGGGACTGGAAACACCATATATTTT. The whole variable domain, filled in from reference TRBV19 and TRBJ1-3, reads DGGITQSPKYLFRKEGQNVTLSCEQNLNHDAMYWYRQDPGQGLRLIYYSQIVNDFQKGDIAEGYSVSREKKESFPLTVTSAQKNPTAFYLCASSTKQGTGNTIYFGEGSWLTVV.

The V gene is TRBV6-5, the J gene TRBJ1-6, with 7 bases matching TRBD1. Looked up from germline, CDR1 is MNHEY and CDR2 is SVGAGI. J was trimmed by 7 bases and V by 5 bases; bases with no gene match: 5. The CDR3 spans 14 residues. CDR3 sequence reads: CASSPTGYNSPLHF. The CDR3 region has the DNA TGTGCCAGCAGTCCGACAGGGTACAATTCACCCCTCCACTTT.

CDR3 in DNA: TGCAGCGTTGAAGAGGAGAGCTCCTACAATGAGCAGTTCTTC. Its protein product is CSVEEESSYNEQFF. This chain joins TRBV29-1 and TRBJ2-1; D is unclear. Germline CDR1 SQVTM, CDR2 ANQGSEA. V lost 0 bases to trimming and J lost 0 bases, with 6 bases between them. This CDR3 spans 14 amino acids.

The CDR3 region is CASSIRQGGNQPQHF. For the CDR3, the DNA is TGTGCCAGTAGTATACGACAGGGCGGCAATCAGCCCCAGCATTTT. This chain joins TRBV19 and TRBJ1-5, with 7 nucleotides matching TRBD1. The CDR3 covers 15 residues. CDR1 is LNHDA and CDR2 is SQIVND in the germline V gene (reference sequence). Trimming cost V 2 bases and J 2 bases; bases outside gene matches: 3.

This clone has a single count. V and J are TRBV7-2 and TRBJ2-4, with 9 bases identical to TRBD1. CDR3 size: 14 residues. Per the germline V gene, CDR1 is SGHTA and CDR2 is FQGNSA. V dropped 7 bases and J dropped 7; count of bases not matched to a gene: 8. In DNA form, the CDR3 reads TGTGCCAGCACCTATACAGGGGGCTGGAACATTCAGTACTTC. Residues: CASTYTGGWNIQYF.

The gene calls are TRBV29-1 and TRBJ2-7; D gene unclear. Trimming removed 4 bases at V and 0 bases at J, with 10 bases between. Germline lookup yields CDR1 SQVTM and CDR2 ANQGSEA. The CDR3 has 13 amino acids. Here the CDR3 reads CSVGTVISYEQYF. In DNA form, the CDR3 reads TGCAGCGTTGGTACAGTTATCTCCTACGAGCAGTACTTC.

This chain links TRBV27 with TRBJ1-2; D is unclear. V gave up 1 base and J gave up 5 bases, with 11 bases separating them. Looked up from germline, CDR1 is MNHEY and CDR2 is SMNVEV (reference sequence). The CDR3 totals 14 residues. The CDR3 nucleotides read TGTGCCAGCAGTTTATTAGCCGGCCTGTATGGCTACACCTTC. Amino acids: CASSLLAGLYGYTF.

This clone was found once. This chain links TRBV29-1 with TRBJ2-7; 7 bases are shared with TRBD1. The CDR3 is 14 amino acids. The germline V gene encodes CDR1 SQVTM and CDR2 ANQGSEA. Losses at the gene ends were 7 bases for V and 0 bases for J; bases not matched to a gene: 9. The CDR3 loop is CSAARTGSSYEQYF. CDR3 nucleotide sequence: TGCAGCGCCGCTCGGACAGGAAGCTCCTACGAGCAGTACTTC.

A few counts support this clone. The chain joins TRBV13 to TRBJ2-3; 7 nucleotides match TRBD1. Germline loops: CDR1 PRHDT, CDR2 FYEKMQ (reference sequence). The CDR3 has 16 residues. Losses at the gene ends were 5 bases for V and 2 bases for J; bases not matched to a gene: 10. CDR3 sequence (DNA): TGTGCCAGCAGCCCCCCTTCGGGACAGCTCACAGATACGCAGTATTTT. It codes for CASSPPSGQLTDTQYF.

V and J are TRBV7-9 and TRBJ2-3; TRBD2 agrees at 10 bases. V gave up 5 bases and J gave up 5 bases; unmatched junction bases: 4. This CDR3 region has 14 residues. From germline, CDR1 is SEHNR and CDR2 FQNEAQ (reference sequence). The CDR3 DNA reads TGTGCCAGCAGCGATAGCGGGAGGATAGATACGCAGTATTTT. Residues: CASSDSGRIDTQYF.

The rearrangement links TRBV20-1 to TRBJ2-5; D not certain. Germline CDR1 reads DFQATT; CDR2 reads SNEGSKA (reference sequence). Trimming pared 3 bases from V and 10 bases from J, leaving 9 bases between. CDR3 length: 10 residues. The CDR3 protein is CSARTVGQYF. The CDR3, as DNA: TGCAGTGCTAGGACGGTTGGCCAGTACTTC.

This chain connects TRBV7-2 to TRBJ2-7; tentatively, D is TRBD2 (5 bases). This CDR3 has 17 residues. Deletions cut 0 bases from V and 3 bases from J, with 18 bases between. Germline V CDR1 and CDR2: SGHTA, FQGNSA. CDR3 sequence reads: CASSLAANRGHGYEQYF. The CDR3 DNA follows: TGTGCCAGCAGCTTAGCTGCGAATCGGGGTCACGGCTACGAGCAGTACTTC.

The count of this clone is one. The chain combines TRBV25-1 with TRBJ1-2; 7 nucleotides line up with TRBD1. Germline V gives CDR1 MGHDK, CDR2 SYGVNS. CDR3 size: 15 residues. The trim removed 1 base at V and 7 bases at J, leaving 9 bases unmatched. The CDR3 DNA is TGTGCCAGCAGTGAATCTTCGGACAGGTTGGGTGGCTACACCTTC. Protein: CASSESSDRLGGYTF.

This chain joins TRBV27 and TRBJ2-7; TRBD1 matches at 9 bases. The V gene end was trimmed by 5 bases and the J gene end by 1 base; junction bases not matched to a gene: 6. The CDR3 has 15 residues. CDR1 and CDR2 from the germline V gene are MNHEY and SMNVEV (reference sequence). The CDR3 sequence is CASSPGTGPSYEQYF. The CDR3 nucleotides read TGTGCCAGCAGTCCGGGGACAGGGCCTTCCTACGAGCAGTACTTC.

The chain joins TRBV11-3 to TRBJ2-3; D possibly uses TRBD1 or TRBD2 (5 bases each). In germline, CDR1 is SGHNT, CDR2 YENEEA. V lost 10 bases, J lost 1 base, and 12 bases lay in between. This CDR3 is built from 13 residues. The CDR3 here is CATGSLGTDTQYF. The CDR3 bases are TGTGCCACAGGGAGTCTTGGCACAGATACGCAGTATTTT. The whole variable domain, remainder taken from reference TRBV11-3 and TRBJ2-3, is EAGVVQSPRYKIIEKKQPVAFWCNPISGHNTLYWYLQNLGQGPELLIRYENEEAVDDSQLPKDRFSAERLKGVDSTLKIQPAELGDSAVYLCATGSLGTDTQYFGPGTRLTVL.

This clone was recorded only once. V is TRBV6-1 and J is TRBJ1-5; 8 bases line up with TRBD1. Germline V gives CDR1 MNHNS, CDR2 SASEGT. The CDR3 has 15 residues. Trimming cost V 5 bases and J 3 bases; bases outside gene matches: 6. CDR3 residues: CASSWTGTLNQPQHF. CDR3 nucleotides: TGTGCCAGCAGTTGGACAGGGACTCTCAATCAGCCCCAGCATTTT.

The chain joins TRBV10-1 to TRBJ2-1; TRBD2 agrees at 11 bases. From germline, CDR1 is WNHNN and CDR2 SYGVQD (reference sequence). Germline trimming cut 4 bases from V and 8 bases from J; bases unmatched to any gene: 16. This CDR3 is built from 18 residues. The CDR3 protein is CASSGGAGGLAALYEQFF. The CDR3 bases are TGCGCCAGCAGTGGGGGGGCTGGGGGACTAGCGGCCCTCTATGAGCAGTTCTTC.